This TCR beta chain was identified in a study of molecular identifiers for immune sequencing clone quantification. Study-wide points: Identical TCR molecules that share a barcode could lead to an underestimation of highly expanded clone sizes.

From the PCR reads, TCRdb called clonotypes with MiXCR, one entry per CDR3 protein. The profile shows around 54,000 distinct CDR3 sequences, approximately 25% of them singletons. This clonotype is classed as medium-sized. The antigen is not known. The CDR3 consists of 12 residues. CDR1 and CDR2 from the germline V gene are SGHTA and FQGNSA. V was shortened by 1 base and J by 8 bases, with 6 bases between the two germline ends. Construction of naive CD8 libraries employed about 18,000 to 1,000,000 sorted cells together with 10%, 30% or 50% RNA. The specimen sequenced was naive CD8+ T cells from blood, with Jurkat cell RNA spiked in. Noted subset: FACS-sorted CD8+CD4-CCR7+CD45RA+ naive T cells. The source of this sequence is a human donor in good health. Some libraries in this study had Jurkat cell RNA spiked in. The V and J genes are TRBV7-2 and TRBJ1-5; D not certain. The CDR3 DNA is TGTGCCAGCAGCTTAGACACGGAGCCCCAGCATTTT. It codes for CASSLDTEPQHF.